This entry lists 7 T cell receptor beta chains sequenced from one sample in a study of blood T cell repertoires in COVID-19. The method was immunoSEQ multiplex PCR; TCRdb's version includes in-frame clones alone and lacks a portion of them. The table records over 70,000 clones, 65% to 90% of them present only once. Sequencing was performed on peripheral blood. Receptors originate from a human donor in a cohort sampled during active COVID-19.

This clone was seen once. The V and J genes are TRBV24-1 and TRBJ1-1, with 9 bases identical to TRBD1. The germline CDR1 and CDR2 sequences are KGHDR and SFDVKD. Trimming at V came to 9 bases and at J to 6 bases, leaving 13 bases not matched to a gene. This CDR3 is 15 amino acids long. The DNA for the CDR3 is TGTGCCACCGTCGGCGCAATGGGGACAGGGCCTGAAGCTTTCTTT. As protein: CATVGAMGTGPEAFF.

This clone was seen just once. The chain joins TRBV3-1 (or the pseudogene TRBV3-2) to TRBJ2-1, with TRBD2 identical over 11 bases. Germline V lookup: CDR1 LGHDT, CDR2 YNNKEL (reference sequence). This CDR3 comprises 15 residues. V shed 3 bases, J shed 9 bases, and the junction held 7 bases outside the gene matches. This CDR3 is CASSQNSGGAGEQFF. The CDR3 DNA is TGTGCCAGCAGCCAGAATAGCGGGGGGGCTGGTGAGCAGTTCTTC.

The V gene is TRBV19, the J gene TRBJ1-4, with TRBD1 as a possible D gene (5 bases). This CDR3 has 14 amino acids. Trimming cost V 7 bases and J 0 bases, with 9 bases left between them. Per the germline V gene, CDR1 is LNHDA and CDR2 is SQIVND (reference sequence). CDR3 nucleotide sequence: TGTGCCAGTAAAGGGGTTGCAACTAATGAAAAACTGTTTTTT. Its protein product is CASKGVATNEKLFF.

The chain joins TRBV27 to TRBJ2-1; perhaps TRBD1 as D (6 bases). The germline gives CDR1 MNHEY, CDR2 SMNVEV (reference sequence). This CDR3 comprises 16 residues. With 6 bases removed from V and 4 bases from J, the gap between germline ends came to 19 bases. CDR3 in DNA: TGTGCCAGCAGCTTTACAGGGCAGGGATTATACAATGAGCAGTTCTTC. It specifies CASSFTGQGLYNEQFF.

For the CDR3, the DNA is TGTGCCAGCAGTTTAAGGGGGAATCAGCCCCAGCATTTT. It is translated as CASSLRGNQPQHF. The gene calls are TRBV6-2 or TRBV6-3 and TRBJ1-5; perhaps TRBD1 as D (6 bases). Germline V gene sequence: CDR1 MNHEY, CDR2 SVGEGT. This CDR3 region has 13 residues. Trimming stripped 4 bases from V and 4 bases from J, with 8 bases between.

V and J are TRBV30 and TRBJ2-7; D may correspond to TRBD1 or TRBD2 (5 bases each). This CDR3 has 14 amino acids. Germline V gene lookup returns CDR1 GTSNPN and CDR2 SVGIG (reference sequence). Trimming removed 5 bases from V and 1 base from J, with 15 bases in between. The CDR3 loop reads CAWGHWEKSYEQYF. CDR3 sequence (DNA): TGTGCCTGGGGACACTGGGAGAAATCCTACGAGCAGTACTTC. Variable domain in full (rest from reference TRBV30 and TRBJ2-7): SQTIHQWPATLVQPVGSPLSLECTVEGTSNPNLYWYRQAAGRGLQLLFYSVGIGQISSEVPQNLSASRPQDRQFILSSKKLLLSDSGFYLCAWGHWEKSYEQYFGPGTRLTVT.

The rearrangement uses TRBV5-4 and TRBJ2-7, with D possibly being TRBD2 (6 bases). V lost 4 bases, J lost 0 bases, and 17 bases lay in between. CDR1 is SGHNT and CDR2 is YYREEE in the germline V gene (reference sequence). The CDR3 is 16 amino acids. CDR3 nucleotides: TGTGCCAGCAGCGCTCCTCGGGACGGGAGCTCCTACGAGCAGTACTTC. Translated, it gives CASSAPRDGSSYEQYF.